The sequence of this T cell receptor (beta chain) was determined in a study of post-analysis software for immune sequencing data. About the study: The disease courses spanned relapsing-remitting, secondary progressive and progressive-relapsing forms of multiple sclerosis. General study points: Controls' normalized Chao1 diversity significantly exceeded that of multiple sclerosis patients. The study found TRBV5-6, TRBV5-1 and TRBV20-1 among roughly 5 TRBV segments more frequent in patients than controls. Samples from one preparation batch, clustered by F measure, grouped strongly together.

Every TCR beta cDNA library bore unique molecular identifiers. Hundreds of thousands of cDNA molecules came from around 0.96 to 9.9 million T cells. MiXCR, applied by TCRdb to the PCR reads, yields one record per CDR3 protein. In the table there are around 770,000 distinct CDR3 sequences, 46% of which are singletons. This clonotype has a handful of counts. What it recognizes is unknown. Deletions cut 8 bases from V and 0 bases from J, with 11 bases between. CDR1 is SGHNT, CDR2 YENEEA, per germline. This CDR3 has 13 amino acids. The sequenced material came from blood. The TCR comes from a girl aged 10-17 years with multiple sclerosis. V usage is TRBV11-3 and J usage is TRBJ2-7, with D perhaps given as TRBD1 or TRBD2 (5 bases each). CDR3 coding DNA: TGTGCCAGCCGGGACCGGAGCTCCTACGAGCAGTACTTC. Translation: CASRDRSSYEQYF.